These T cell receptor beta chains were read from a single sample in a study of neurological immune-mediated disorders. Each CDR3 protein gets one entry after TCRdb re-called the 5' RACE reads with MiXCR. This sample yields about 35,000 distinct CDR3 sequences, of which 3% to 4% are seen a single time; around 2% belongs to the top ten. Sequenced sample: PBMCs. The origin of the receptors is a man between 25 and 39 years old with multiple sclerosis. Each CDR3 is given with its conserved first and last residue. D genes are given only for firm matches. Clone sizes are given selectively: once, few, many, or a class where the clone is expanded.

DNA: TGCGCCAGCAGCTTGGAACGGGGGGCGATACAAAAGTACTATGGCTACACCTTC
CDR3: CASSLERGAIQKYYGYTF
size: many
J: TRBJ1-2
D: NA
V: TRBV5-1

DNA: TGTGCCACCACGGACGAGGGCAATCAGCCCCAGAATTTT
CDR3: CATTDEGNQPQNF
size: few
J: TRBJ1-5
D: NA
V: TRBV6-2/TRBV6-3

DNA: TGTGCCAGCAGAACAATAGGAGTAAATGAGCAGTTCTTC
CDR3: CASRTIGVNEQFF
size: many
J: TRBJ2-1
D: NA
V: TRBV12-3/TRBV12-4

DNA: TGTGCCAGCAGTCTGACGTATAGCAATCAGCCCCAGAATTTT
CDR3: CASSLTYSNQPQNF
size: many
J: TRBJ1-5
D: NA
V: TRBV7-6

DNA: TGTGCCAGTAACCCGGGACAGGGGTCCCCCTATGGCTACACCTTC
CDR3: CASNPGQGSPYGYTF
size: NA
J: TRBJ1-2
D: TRBD1
V: TRBV19

DNA: TGTGCCAGCAGCGCCCTTATGGCGGGGCCTGGAAACACCATATATTTT
CDR3: CASSALMAGPGNTIYF
size: many
J: TRBJ1-3
D: NA
V: TRBV9

DNA: TGCGCCAGCAGCCCCACCACGCGCCTAGCGGGGGCCAAAGATACGCAGTATTTT
CDR3: CASSPTTRLAGAKDTQYF
size: many
J: TRBJ2-3
D: TRBD2
V: TRBV4-1

DNA: TGTGCCAGCAGTTTAGCGCAAGGGGGTTCCCTCCAAGAGACCCAGTACTTC
CDR3: CASSLAQGGSLQETQYF
size: few
J: TRBJ2-5
D: NA
V: TRBV12-3/TRBV12-4

DNA: TGTGCCAGCAGCACGGGACAGGGGGCAAACTATGGCTACACCTTC
CDR3: CASSTGQGANYGYTF
size: few
J: TRBJ1-2
D: TRBD1
V: TRBV7-2

DNA: TGCAGTGCTAGCCCGGGACAGGGATTTGAAAAACTGTTTTTT
CDR3: CSASPGQGFEKLFF
size: many
J: TRBJ1-4
D: TRBD1
V: TRBV20-1

DNA: TGTGCCAGCAGTGAACGGGGAAGCAATCAGCCCCAGAATTTT
CDR3: CASSERGSNQPQNF
size: few
J: TRBJ1-5
D: NA
V: TRBV25-1

DNA: TGCAGTGCTAGACCCACAGGGAAGGGCTCCTACGAGCAGTACTTC
CDR3: CSARPTGKGSYEQYF
size: medium-sized
J: TRBJ2-7
D: NA
V: TRBV20-1

DNA: TGTGCCAGCAGAGGACAGGGGGCGAGGTATGGCTACACCTTC
CDR3: CASRGQGARYGYTF
size: few
J: TRBJ1-2
D: TRBD1
V: TRBV5-4

DNA: TGCGCCAGCAGCTCCTCTTCGGGAGCCGGCAGGTACAATGAGCAGTTCTTC
CDR3: CASSSSSGAGRYNEQFF
size: many
J: TRBJ2-1
D: NA
V: TRBV5-1

DNA: TGTGCCAGCAGCCAAGATCTAAGCAATCAGCCCCAGCATTTT
CDR3: CASSQDLSNQPQHF
size: many
J: TRBJ1-5
D: NA
V: TRBV3-1

DNA: TGTGCCAGCAGACCCCTGACAGCCCACCGGAAGACCCAGTACTTC
CDR3: CASRPLTAHRKTQYF
size: many
J: TRBJ2-5
D: NA
V: TRBV27

DNA: TGTGCCACCAGCAGAGACATGTCTGGGGCCAACGTCCTGACTTTC
CDR3: CATSRDMSGANVLTF
size: many
J: TRBJ2-6
D: NA
V: TRBV15

DNA: TGTGCCAGCAGTGGCAGTTGGGCGACAGGGACCTACGAGCAGTACTTC
CDR3: CASSGSWATGTYEQYF
size: NA
J: TRBJ2-7
D: TRBD1
V: TRBV6-1

DNA: TGTGCCACCAGCACGGGGAGCTCCTACAATGAGCAGTTCTTC
CDR3: CATSTGSSYNEQFF
size: many
J: TRBJ2-1
D: NA
V: TRBV15

DNA: TGCGCCAGCAGCTTGGAGCAGCGGGGGGGTGAGCAGTTCTTC
CDR3: CASSLEQRGGEQFF
size: many
J: TRBJ2-1
D: TRBD2
V: TRBV5-1

DNA: TGTGCCAGCAGCCACCGACAGGGAGCAAACGAGCAGTACTTC
CDR3: CASSHRQGANEQYF
size: many
J: TRBJ2-7
D: TRBD1
V: TRBV7-2

DNA: TGTGCCAGCAGCTTGGGGACAGGAGTGGATAATTCACCCCTCAACTTT
CDR3: CASSLGTGVDNSPLNF
size: few
J: TRBJ1-6
D: TRBD1
V: TRBV11-3

DNA: TGTGCCAGCAGTCGGGACTTCTCTGGAAACACCATATATTTT
CDR3: CASSRDFSGNTIYF
size: many
J: TRBJ1-3
D: NA
V: TRBV12-3/TRBV12-4

DNA: TGCAGTGCTAGAGCGATAAGGACAGGGGCAATGAACACTGAAGCTTTCTTT
CDR3: CSARAIRTGAMNTEAFF
size: few
J: TRBJ1-1
D: TRBD1
V: TRBV20-1

DNA: TGTGCCAGCAGCCATTCGACGGGTGAAGCTTTCTTT
CDR3: CASSHSTGEAFF
size: many
J: TRBJ1-1
D: NA
V: TRBV3-1

DNA: TGCAGTGCTAGGGGCCCCGACAGGGGACTAAACTATGGCTACACCTTC
CDR3: CSARGPDRGLNYGYTF
size: many
J: TRBJ1-2
D: TRBD1
V: TRBV20-1

DNA: TGTGCCAGCAGTTTAGGGGGAAAGTTTTACGAGCAGTACTTC
CDR3: CASSLGGKFYEQYF
size: NA
J: TRBJ2-7
D: NA
V: TRBV12-3/TRBV12-4

DNA: TGTGCCAGCAGTTTAAGGACAGGGGCTGAAAAACTGTTTTTT
CDR3: CASSLRTGAEKLFF
size: NA
J: TRBJ1-4
D: TRBD1
V: TRBV12-3/TRBV12-4

DNA: TGTGCCAGCAGTTTAGTGGGGGCGGGGGGCAATGAGCAGTTCTTC
CDR3: CASSLVGAGGNEQFF
size: many
J: TRBJ2-1
D: TRBD2
V: TRBV12-3/TRBV12-4

DNA: TGTGCCAGCTCACGGTCAGGTGGCTACGAGCAGTACTTC
CDR3: CASSRSGGYEQYF
size: many
J: TRBJ2-7
D: NA
V: TRBV18

DNA: TGCGCCAGCAGCCGCGATACAGGGTGGGAGTTGGGCTACACCTTC
CDR3: CASSRDTGWELGYTF
size: many
J: TRBJ1-2
D: NA
V: TRBV5-1

DNA: TGCAGCGTTGAAGTGGGCCGGGGGTCAGAGACCCAGTACTTC
CDR3: CSVEVGRGSETQYF
size: many
J: TRBJ2-5
D: NA
V: TRBV29-1

DNA: TGCGCCAGCAGTGAGTGGACAGGGGGGGATCAGCCCCAGCATTTT
CDR3: CASSEWTGGDQPQHF
size: many
J: TRBJ1-5
D: TRBD1
V: TRBV10-2

DNA: TGCGCCAGCAGCTTACAGGGGAACACTGAAGCTTTCTTT
CDR3: CASSLQGNTEAFF
size: medium-sized
J: TRBJ1-1
D: NA
V: TRBV5-1

DNA: TGTGCCAGCAGCGAGGACAGCGCCATCGGGGAGACCCAGTACTTC
CDR3: CASSEDSAIGETQYF
size: many
J: TRBJ2-5
D: NA
V: TRBV6-2/TRBV6-3

DNA: TGTGTCAGCAGGAAGGAAACTGAAGCTTTCTTT
CDR3: CVSRKETEAFF
size: NA
J: TRBJ1-1
D: NA
V: TRBV3-1

DNA: TGTGCCAGCAGTCCGGGGGACAGGGTAACTGGAAAACTGTTTTTT
CDR3: CASSPGDRVTGKLFF
size: many
J: TRBJ1-4
D: TRBD1
V: TRBV12-3/TRBV12-4

DNA: TGTGCCAGCAGCTCACAAACCAGGGGAGTCTATGGCTACACCTTC
CDR3: CASSSQTRGVYGYTF
size: medium-sized
J: TRBJ1-2
D: NA
V: TRBV6-5

DNA: TGTGCCAGCAGCCGGACTGGAAGGGGAAACATTCAGTACTTC
CDR3: CASSRTGRGNIQYF
size: many
J: TRBJ2-4
D: NA
V: TRBV7-8

DNA: TGCGCCAGCAGCTCCGGACAGGGGGAGCTGTTTTTT
CDR3: CASSSGQGELFF
size: many
J: TRBJ2-2
D: NA
V: TRBV5-1

DNA: TGTGCCAGCAGTTTCGGGACTAGCGGTGGGAGAGAGACCCAGTACTTC
CDR3: CASSFGTSGGRETQYF
size: many
J: TRBJ2-5
D: TRBD2
V: TRBV27

DNA: TGTGCCAGCAGCTCGCGGACAGTGCAAGAGACCCAGTACTTC
CDR3: CASSSRTVQETQYF
size: few
J: TRBJ2-5
D: NA
V: TRBV7-9

DNA: TGCAGTGCTAGTACGGACAGCGAAGCTTTCTTT
CDR3: CSASTDSEAFF
size: many
J: TRBJ1-1
D: NA
V: TRBV20-1

DNA: TGTGCCAGCGGCAACACAGGGATCTACACCTTC
CDR3: CASGNTGIYTF
size: many
J: TRBJ1-2
D: NA
V: TRBV2

DNA: TGTGCCATCAGCCAAGGACAAAAAGGGATGAACTACGAGCAGTACTTC
CDR3: CAISQGQKGMNYEQYF
size: many
J: TRBJ2-7
D: NA
V: TRBV10-3

DNA: TGTGCCAGCAGCTTAAGGAAGAGGGAGGTCTATGGCTACACCTTC
CDR3: CASSLRKREVYGYTF
size: many
J: TRBJ1-2
D: NA
V: TRBV7-9

DNA: TGTGCCAGCAGCCCCGATCCAGGGGGTTATCAGCCCCAGCATTTT
CDR3: CASSPDPGGYQPQHF
size: many
J: TRBJ1-5
D: TRBD1
V: TRBV3-1

DNA: TGCAGTGCTAGTGTACCGGGACCGATAAATCAGCCCCAGAATTTT
CDR3: CSASVPGPINQPQNF
size: NA
J: TRBJ1-5
D: NA
V: TRBV20-1

DNA: TGTGCCAGCAGCCGCCCTGGAGGGGGGTACGAGCAGTACTTC
CDR3: CASSRPGGGYEQYF
size: many
J: TRBJ2-7
D: NA
V: TRBV7-2

DNA: TGTGCCAGCAGAATAGCGGGGGGGTCCTACGAGCAGTACTTC
CDR3: CASRIAGGSYEQYF
size: many
J: TRBJ2-7
D: TRBD2
V: TRBV2

DNA: TGTGCCAGCAGGGGGACAGGGGTCTACGAGCAGTACTTC
CDR3: CASRGTGVYEQYF
size: NA
J: TRBJ2-7
D: TRBD1
V: TRBV12-3/TRBV12-4

DNA: TGCAGTGCGAAGCGAGCGGGGCTCGAGACCGGCTATGGCTACACCTTC
CDR3: CSAKRAGLETGYGYTF
size: few
J: TRBJ1-2
D: NA
V: TRBV20-1

DNA: TGTGCCAGCAGCGTAGATACTTGGGACAGGGGAAACTACAATGAGCAGTTCTTC
CDR3: CASSVDTWDRGNYNEQFF
size: many
J: TRBJ2-1
D: TRBD1
V: TRBV9

DNA: TGTGCCAGCAGCCCTAACAGGGGCGGAAGCTCCTACGAGCAGTACTTC
CDR3: CASSPNRGGSSYEQYF
size: many
J: TRBJ2-7
D: TRBD1
V: TRBV6-5

DNA: TGTGCCAGCAGTCCCGTTGTGGGGCATAATCAGCCCCAGCATTTT
CDR3: CASSPVVGHNQPQHF
size: many
J: TRBJ1-5
D: NA
V: TRBV12-3/TRBV12-4